This T cell receptor (beta chain) was documented in a study of blood T cells in healthy people across ages. Sample-barcoded 5' priming and a J-beta primer mix drove a second PCR of 7 to 11 cycles. A single record per CDR3 protein comes from TCRdb applying MiXCR to the 5' RACE reads. Here the sample spans about 1.8 million distinct CDR3 sequences, about 50% being singletons. The CDR3 extends over 13 amino acids. The V gene lost 5 bases and the J gene lost 5 bases, with 12 bases spanning the gap. CDR1 is MNHEY and CDR2 is SVGAGI in the germline V gene. Sequencing used blood. The sequence derives from a woman between 40 and 55 years old in good health. V is TRBV6-5 and J is TRBJ2-5; possibly TRBD1 for D (6 bases). The chain's CDR3 is CASSHRVLETQYF. CDR3 bases: TGTGCCAGCAGTCACAGGGTCTTGGAGACCCAGTACTTC.